Shown below are 24 T cell receptor beta chains from a single sample sequenced in a study of blood T cell repertoires in COVID-19. Method: immunoSEQ multiplex PCR; TCRdb's copy keeps in-frame clones and lacks some. This sample yields under 250,000 clones, of which more than 85% are seen a single time; more than 0.7% belongs to the top ten. The sample taken for sequencing was peripheral blood. These receptors originate from a man between 60 and 70 years old with COVID-19, enrolled during active disease.

This clone appeared a single time. V usage is TRBV19 and J usage is TRBJ1-5; D is ambiguous. Germline CDR1 LNHDA, CDR2 SQIVND (reference sequence). CDR3 length equals 11 residues. V was trimmed by 9 bases and J by 4 bases, leaving 7 bases between them. The CDR3 coding sequence is TGTGCCAGCTCCTCTAATCAGCCCCAGCATTTT. Amino acids: CASSSNQPQHF.

This clone has just one count. This rearrangement joins TRBV19 to TRBJ2-7, with a weak D call TRBD1 (5 bases). The germline CDR1 and CDR2 sequences are LNHDA and SQIVND (reference sequence). The CDR3 is made up of 15 amino acids. V was clipped by 1 base and J by 2 bases, with 12 bases between them. CDR3 in DNA: TGTGCCAGTAGTATAGGGACATATCTTACCTACGAGCAGTACTTC. It yields the protein CASSIGTYLTYEQYF.

The rearrangement uses TRBV24-1 and TRBJ2-2; D perhaps matches TRBD1 (5 bases). CDR3 length equals 13 residues. From germline, CDR1 is KGHDR and CDR2 SFDVKD. The V gene lost 3 bases and the J gene lost 7 bases, with 8 bases spanning the gap. The CDR3 coding sequence is TGTGCCACCAGTGATCTGCAGGGCGGGGAGCTGTTTTTT. Translating it yields CATSDLQGGELFF.

The chain combines TRBV7-3 with TRBJ2-5; 14 bases match TRBD2. V shed 0 bases, J shed 8 bases, and the junction held 8 bases outside the gene matches. Germline lookup yields CDR1 SGHTA and CDR2 FQGTGA. The CDR3 runs to 17 residues. CDR3 sequence reads: CASSLTTMGLAGATQYF. For the CDR3, the DNA is TGTGCCAGCAGCTTAACGACCATGGGACTAGCGGGAGCTACCCAGTACTTC.

This rearrangement joins TRBV5-1 to TRBJ1-2, with TRBD1 matching 12 bases. Germline CDR1 SGHRS, CDR2 YFSETQ. There are 16 residues in the CDR3. The junction had 12 bases not matched to a gene; V was cut back by 4 bases and J by 8 bases. The CDR3 DNA reads as TGCGCCAGCAGCCCACTACCGGGACAGGGGGCTCGGGGCTACACCTTC. It specifies CASSPLPGQGARGYTF. Variable domain in full (rest from reference TRBV5-1 and TRBJ1-2): KAGVTQTPRYLIKTRGQQVTLSCSPISGHRSVSWYQQTPGQGLQFLFEYFSETQRNKGNFPGRFSGRQFSNSRSEMNVSTLELGDSALYLCASSPLPGQGARGYTFGSGTRLTVV.

CDR3 sequence reads: CASSQDPSGSSYNEQFF. In DNA, the CDR3 is TGCGCCAGCAGCCAAGATCCTAGCGGGAGCTCCTACAATGAGCAGTTCTTC. The gene calls are TRBV4-3 and TRBJ2-1, with TRBD2 identical over 10 bases. From germline, CDR1 is LGHNA and CDR2 YSLEER. The V segment lost 0 bases and the J segment 0 bases; nucleotides outside the gene matches: 2. CDR3 length: 17 residues.

This chain links TRBV10-3 with TRBJ2-1; 9 bases agree with TRBD1. The V gene end was trimmed by 6 bases and the J gene end by 8 bases; junction bases not matched to a gene: 8. CDR1 ENHRY and CDR2 SYGVKD come from the germline V gene. The CDR3 consists of 14 residues. The CDR3 DNA is TGTGCCATCAGCGCCGGGACAGGGAGAGATGAGCAGTTCTTC. Its protein is CAISAGTGRDEQFF.

The chain employs TRBV9 and TRBJ1-1, with 11 positions matching TRBD1. CDR3 size: 16 residues. Germline V gene sequence: CDR1 SGDLS, CDR2 YYNGEE. After removal of 3 bases from V and 11 bases from J, the junction contained 15 bases not matched to a gene. DNA for the CDR3: TGTGCCAGCAGCGCGGAAACGGGGACAGGGGGAGTGGCCGCTTTCTTT. This codes for CASSAETGTGGVAAFF.

This clone was found a few times. V and J are TRBV5-1 and TRBJ2-4, with unresolved D. CDR1 is SGHRS, CDR2 YFSETQ, per germline. V was clipped by 4 bases and J by 3 bases, with 23 bases between them. CDR3 length: 18 amino acids. As DNA, the CDR3 is TGCGCCAGCAGCCGCAAACGTCCTCCCCTCGTTAGCAAAAACATTCAGTACTTC. Translating it yields CASSRKRPPLVSKNIQYF.

The rearrangement uses TRBV5-4 and TRBJ2-7; 7 bases map to TRBD1. CDR3 length equals 14 residues. The V gene end was trimmed by 4 bases and the J gene end by 3 bases; junction bases not matched to a gene: 7. Germline V gene lookup returns CDR1 SGHNT and CDR2 YYREEE (reference sequence). The CDR3 spells CASSPDRFVYEQYF. The CDR3 nucleotides are TGTGCCAGCAGCCCGGACAGGTTCGTCTACGAGCAGTACTTC.

The CDR3 here is CASSQDPGRARDTQYF. The CDR3 nucleotides are TGCGCCAGCAGCCAAGATCCCGGGAGGGCCCGTGATACGCAGTATTTT. This rearrangement joins TRBV4-1 to TRBJ2-3, with 8 bases lining up with TRBD2. The germline V gene encodes CDR1 MGHRA and CDR2 YSYEKL. The CDR3 spans 16 residues. With 0 bases clipped from V and 6 bases from J, the junction kept 8 bases outside the gene matches.

V gene TRBV18 combines with J gene TRBJ1-5, with a possible D match to TRBD1 (5 bases). Trimming pared 3 bases from V and 6 bases from J, leaving 15 bases between. This CDR3 has 15 residues. Germline lookup yields CDR1 KGHSH and CDR2 LQKENI. CDR3 in DNA: TGTGCCAGCTCACCCGGGAGAGTGGGGGGTCAGCCCCAGCATTTT. This codes for CASSPGRVGGQPQHF. Drawing the rest from reference TRBV18 and TRBJ1-5, the complete variable domain is NAGVMQNPRHLVRRRGQEARLRCSPMKGHSHVYWYRQLPEEGLKFMVYLQKENIIDESGMPKERFSAEFPKEGPSILRIQQVVRGDSAAYFCASSPGRVGGQPQHFGDGTRLSIL.

The chain uses TRBV7-6 and TRBJ2-3; TRBD2 matches at 8 bases. Trimming cost V 4 bases and J 2 bases; bases outside gene matches: 11. Germline V lookup: CDR1 SGHVS, CDR2 FNYEAQ. The CDR3 spans 17 residues. In nucleotides, the CDR3 is TGTGCCAGCAGCTCTTCAACTGGGACTAGGGCCACAGATACGCAGTATTTT. It codes for CASSSSTGTRATDTQYF.

V usage is TRBV3-1 (or the pseudogene TRBV3-2) and J usage is TRBJ2-7, with TRBD2 matching 11 bases. Germline CDR1 is LGHDT and CDR2 is YNNKEL (reference sequence). V lost 5 bases, J lost 0 bases, and 3 bases stayed unmatched. This CDR3 is built from 15 residues. The CDR3 loop reads CASSELAGASYEQYF. In nucleotides, the CDR3 is TGTGCCAGCAGCGAACTAGCGGGAGCCTCCTACGAGCAGTACTTC.

The V and J genes are TRBV27 and TRBJ1-3; D possibly corresponds to TRBD1 (6 bases). The germline CDR1 and CDR2 sequences are MNHEY and SMNVEV (reference sequence). This CDR3 region has 13 residues. The ends were cut back, 8 bases at V and 4 bases at J, with 12 bases in the middle. The CDR3 nucleotides are TGTGCCAGCGGACAGTCGGGAGGAAACACCATATATTTT. Residues: CASGQSGGNTIYF.

The chain carries TRBV4-3 and TRBJ2-7, with TRBD2 as a possible D gene (5 bases). This CDR3 is 14 amino acids long. Germline CDR1 reads LGHNA; CDR2 reads YSLEER. V shed 0 bases and J shed 4 bases, with 10 bases lying between them. CDR3 region: CASSQDGIGYEQYF. Written as DNA, the CDR3 is TGCGCCAGCAGCCAAGACGGGATTGGATACGAGCAGTACTTC.

The V and J genes are TRBV19 and TRBJ1-5; D not certain. The CDR3 is 15 residues long. Trimming stripped 5 bases from V and 5 bases from J, with 16 bases between. Germline CDR1 is LNHDA and CDR2 is SQIVND (reference sequence). The CDR3 DNA reads TGTGCCAGTAGTTCGGCGGCAGAACAATATCAGCCCCAGCATTTT. Its protein is CASSSAAEQYQPQHF.

This chain connects TRBV7-9 to TRBJ2-7, with 7 bases aligning to TRBD1. The V gene's germline CDR1 is SEHNR and CDR2 FQNEAQ (reference sequence). The V gene end was trimmed by 4 bases and the J gene end by 3 bases; junction bases not matched to a gene: 3. The CDR3 runs 13 residues. The CDR3, as DNA: TGTGCCAGCAGCTCTCGGACAGGCTACGAGCAGTACTTC. It encodes CASSSRTGYEQYF. The variable domain in full, completed from reference TRBV7-9 and TRBJ2-7, reads DTGVSQNPRHKITKRGQNVTFRCDPISEHNRLYWYRQTLGQGPEFLTYFQNEAQLEKSRLLSDRFSAERPKGSFSTLEIQRTEQGDSAMYLCASSSRTGYEQYFGPGTRLTVT.

The V and J genes are TRBV6-4 and TRBJ2-1; tentative D call: TRBD2 (6 bases). This CDR3 region has 14 residues. Trimming left V 2 bases short and J 4 bases short, with 9 bases between. Germline lookup yields CDR1 MRHNA and CDR2 SNTAGT. The CDR3, as DNA: TGTGCCAGCAGTGACGGGGGACTGTACAATGAGCAGTTCTTC. Its protein product is CASSDGGLYNEQFF.

This chain joins TRBV6-1 and TRBJ1-1; D may be TRBD1 (5 bases). Germline V gives CDR1 MNHNS, CDR2 SASEGT. V lost 5 bases, J lost 1 base, and 14 bases lay in between. The CDR3 covers 15 residues. The DNA for the CDR3 is TGTGCCAGCAGTCGTCCGGGACTCCAGAACACTGAAGCTTTCTTT. Its protein is CASSRPGLQNTEAFF.

In its sample, this clone was seen a few times. The chain has TRBV9 and TRBJ2-1, with D maybe TRBD1 (7 bases). V lost 2 bases and J 4 bases, leaving 13 bases between the germline ends. CDR1 SGDLS and CDR2 YYNGEE come from the germline V gene. This CDR3 has 15 residues. The CDR3 DNA reads as TGTGCCAGCAGCGTTACGACAGGGAGGTACAATGAGCAGTTCTTC. It is translated as CASSVTTGRYNEQFF.

The V gene is TRBV11-2, the J gene TRBJ2-2; D is unclear. The CDR3 covers 14 residues. Germline values: CDR1 SGHAT, CDR2 FQNNGV. The V gene lost 6 bases and the J gene lost 3 bases, with 11 bases spanning the gap. CDR3 in amino acids: CASSTQPYTGELFF. For the CDR3, the DNA is TGTGCCAGCAGTACACAGCCTTACACCGGGGAGCTGTTTTTT.

This clone was detected once. The chain combines TRBV5-1 with TRBJ1-6; a possible D gene is TRBD1 (6 bases). V was pared by 7 bases and J by 0 bases, with 20 bases between. This CDR3 is 18 amino acids long. Germline V gives CDR1 SGHRS, CDR2 YFSETQ. In DNA, the CDR3 is TGCGCCAGCGCCATTGGGGGGGGCTATAGCTCCTATAATTCACCCCTCCACTTT. Translation: CASAIGGGYSSYNSPLHF.

This chain joins TRBV4-1 and TRBJ2-7, with D uncertain. The CDR3 extends over 15 amino acids. From germline, CDR1 is MGHRA and CDR2 YSYEKL. Between the trimmed V and J ends, which lost 4 bases and 0 bases, there was a span of 13 bases. CDR3 coding DNA: TGCGCCAGCAGCCGGGCATCCTTGAGCTCCTACGAGCAGTACTTC. Its protein is CASSRASLSSYEQYF.